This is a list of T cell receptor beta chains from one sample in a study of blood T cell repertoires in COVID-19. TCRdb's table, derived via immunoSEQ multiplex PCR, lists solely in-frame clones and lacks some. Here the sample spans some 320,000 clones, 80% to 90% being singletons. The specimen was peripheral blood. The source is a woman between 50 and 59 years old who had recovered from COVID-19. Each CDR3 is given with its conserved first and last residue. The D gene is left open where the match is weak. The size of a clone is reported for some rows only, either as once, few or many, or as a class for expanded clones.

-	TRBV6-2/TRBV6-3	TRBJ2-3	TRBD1	CASSYEGGYTDTQYF	TGTGCCAGCAGTTACGAAGGGGGCTACACAGATACGCAGTATTTT
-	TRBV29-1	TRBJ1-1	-	CSIDERGIAEAFF	TGCAGCATTGACGAAAGGGGGATCGCTGAAGCTTTCTTT
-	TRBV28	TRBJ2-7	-	CASMVRDFSYEQYF	TGTGCCAGCATGGTCAGGGACTTCTCCTACGAGCAGTACTTC
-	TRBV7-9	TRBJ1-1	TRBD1	CASSLETGVGTEAFF	TGTGCCAGCAGCTTAGAGACAGGGGTAGGCACTGAAGCTTTCTTT
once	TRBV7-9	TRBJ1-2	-	CASTPQGQGILGGYTF	TGTGCCAGCACCCCCCAGGGGCAGGGAATTTTGGGTGGCTACACCTTC
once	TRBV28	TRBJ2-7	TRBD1	CASSSDRQGVGEQYF	TGTGCCAGCAGTTCCGATCGACAGGGAGTAGGCGAGCAGTACTTC
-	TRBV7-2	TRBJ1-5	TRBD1	CASSRDRVPQPQHF	TGTGCCAGCAGTCGTGACAGGGTTCCGCAGCCCCAGCATTTT
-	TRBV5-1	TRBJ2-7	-	CASVLDRSYEQYF	TGCGCCAGCGTTCTAGACAGGTCCTACGAGCAGTACTTC
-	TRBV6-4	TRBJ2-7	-	CASSDSDTYSGSYF	TGTGCCAGCAGTGACTCTGACACCTACTCAGGGTCGTACTTC
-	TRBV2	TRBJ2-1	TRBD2	CASRGGTSGVRGEQFF	TGTGCCAGCAGGGGTGGGACTAGCGGGGTCCGCGGAGAGCAGTTCTTC
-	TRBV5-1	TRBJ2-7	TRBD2	CASRPGGTYEQYF	TGCGCCAGCAGACCGGGAGGGACCTACGAGCAGTACTTC
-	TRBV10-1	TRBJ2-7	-	CASGQYSSYEQYF	TGCGCCAGCGGGCAGTATAGCTCCTACGAGCAGTACTTC
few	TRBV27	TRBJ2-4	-	CASSAPGLENIQYF	TGTGCCAGCAGTGCACCGGGACTGGAAAACATTCAGTACTTC
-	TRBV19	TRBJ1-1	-	CASRGRGEAFF	TGTGCCAGTAGGGGAAGGGGCGAAGCTTTCTTT
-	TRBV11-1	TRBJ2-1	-	CASSLSLNNEQFF	TGTGCCAGCAGCTTGTCACTGAACAATGAGCAGTTCTTC
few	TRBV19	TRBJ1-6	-	CASSKPTQTPNSPLHF	TGTGCCAGTAGTAAACCGACACAGACCCCCAATTCACCCCTCCACTTT
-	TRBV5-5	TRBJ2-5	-	CASLNRGGSVLETQYF	TGTGCCAGCCTAAATAGGGGGGGCAGTGTGTTGGAGACCCAGTACTTC
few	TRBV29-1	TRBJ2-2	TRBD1	CSVRTGTGNTGELFF	TGCAGCGTCCGAACCGGGACAGGAAACACCGGGGAGCTGTTTTTT
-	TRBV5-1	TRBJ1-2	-	CASSPGTESGYTF	TGCGCCAGCAGCCCGGGGACTGAGAGTGGCTACACCTTC
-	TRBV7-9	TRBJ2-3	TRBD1	CASSLYPERQGSSGTQYF	TGTGCCAGCAGCTTATACCCCGAACGACAGGGCTCCTCGGGTACGCAGTATTTT
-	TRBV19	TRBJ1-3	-	CASSPRGGASSGNTIYF	TGTGCCAGTAGTCCTCGAGGAGGGGCGAGCTCTGGAAACACCATATATTTT
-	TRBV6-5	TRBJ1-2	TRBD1	CASKRDSGYTF	TGTGCCAGCAAAAGGGACAGCGGCTACACCTTC
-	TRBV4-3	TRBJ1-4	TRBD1	CASSRQGSSNEKLFF	TGCGCCAGCAGCCGACAGGGTTCGAGTAATGAAAAACTGTTTTTT
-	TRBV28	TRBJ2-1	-	CASSLGTRAGREQFF	TGTGCCAGCAGTTTAGGTACGCGCGCGGGTCGTGAGCAGTTCTTC
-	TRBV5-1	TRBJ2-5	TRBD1	CASSLRQGETQYF	TGCGCCAGCAGCTTAAGACAGGGAGAGACCCAGTACTTC
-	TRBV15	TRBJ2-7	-	CATSTGVGYEQYF	TGTGCCACCAGCACGGGAGTAGGGTACGAGCAGTACTTC
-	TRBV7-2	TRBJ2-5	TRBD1	CASSNTGTGERETQYF	TGTGCCAGCAGCAACACCGGGACAGGGGAACGCGAGACCCAGTACTTC
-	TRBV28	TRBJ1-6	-	CASSLGGYNSPLHF	TGTGCCAGCAGTTTAGGAGGCTATAATTCACCCCTCCACTTT
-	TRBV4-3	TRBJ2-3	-	CASSQDLGVLSTDTQYF	TGCGCCAGCAGCCAAGATTTAGGGGTCCTTAGCACAGATACGCAGTATTTT
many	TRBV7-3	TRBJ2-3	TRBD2	CASSLNPGGPGTDTQYF	TGTGCCAGCAGCTTAAATCCGGGAGGGCCCGGCACAGATACGCAGTATTTT
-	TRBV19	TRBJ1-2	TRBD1	CASSWTGRDGYTF	TGTGCCAGCTCCTGGACAGGGAGGGATGGCTACACCTTC
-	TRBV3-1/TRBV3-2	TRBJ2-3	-	CASAAAALSTDTQYF	TGTGCCAGCGCCGCGGCAGCCCTAAGCACAGATACGCAGTATTTT
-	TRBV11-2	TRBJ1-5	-	CASSRGGSGQPQHF	TGTGCCAGCAGCCGGGGAGGATCGGGTCAGCCCCAGCATTTT
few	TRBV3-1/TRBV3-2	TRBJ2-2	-	CASSQDLIAGELFF	TGTGCCAGCAGCCAAGATTTAATCGCCGGGGAGCTGTTTTTT
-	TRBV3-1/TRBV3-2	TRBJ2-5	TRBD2	CASRSGGPETQYF	TGTGCCAGCCGCTCGGGGGGGCCTGAGACCCAGTACTTC
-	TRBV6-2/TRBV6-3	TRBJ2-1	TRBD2	CASSSSGRRIGNEQFF	TGTGCCAGCAGTTCTAGCGGGAGGAGAATTGGGAATGAGCAGTTCTTC
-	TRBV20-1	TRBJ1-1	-	CSASDSLAFF	TGCAGTGCTAGTGACTCTTTAGCTTTCTTT
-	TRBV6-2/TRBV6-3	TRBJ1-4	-	CASSPRGKLFF	TGTGCCAGCAGCCCAAGGGGAAAACTGTTTTTT
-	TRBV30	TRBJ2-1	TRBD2	CAWSVSGGGNEQFF	TGTGCCTGGAGTGTATCCGGGGGGGGCAATGAGCAGTTCTTC
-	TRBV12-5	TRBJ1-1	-	CASGDSESTEAFF	TGTGCTAGTGGAGACTCGGAGAGCACTGAAGCTTTCTTT
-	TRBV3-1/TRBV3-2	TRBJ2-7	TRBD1	CASSQDPSRDRVDYEQYF	TGTGCCAGCAGCCAAGATCCAAGCCGGGACAGGGTGGACTACGAGCAGTACTTC
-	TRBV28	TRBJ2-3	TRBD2	CASSLVAASGGGTDTQYF	TGTGCCAGCAGTTTAGTAGCGGCTAGCGGGGGGGGCACAGATACGCAGTATTTT